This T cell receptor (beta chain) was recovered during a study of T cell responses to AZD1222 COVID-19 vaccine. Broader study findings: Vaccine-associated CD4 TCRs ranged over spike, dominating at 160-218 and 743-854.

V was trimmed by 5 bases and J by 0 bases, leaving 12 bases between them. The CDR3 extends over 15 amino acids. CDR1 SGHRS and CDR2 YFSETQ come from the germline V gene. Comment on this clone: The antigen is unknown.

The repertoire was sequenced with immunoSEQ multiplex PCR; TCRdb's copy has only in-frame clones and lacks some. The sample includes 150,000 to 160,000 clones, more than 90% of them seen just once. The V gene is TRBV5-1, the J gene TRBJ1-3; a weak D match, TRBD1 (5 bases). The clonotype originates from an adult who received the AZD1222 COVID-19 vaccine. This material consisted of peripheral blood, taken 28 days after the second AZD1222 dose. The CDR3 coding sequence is TGCGCCAGCAGAAGGGACGTTGGCTCTGGAAACACCATATATTTT. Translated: CASRRDVGSGNTIYF.